Listed here is a single TCR beta chain. Its antigen remains unidentified. This sample was taken from a study of T cells in localized non-small cell lung cancer. General study findings and limits: Because researchers sequenced only one region of the tumor, heterogeneity is still possible. In adjacent lung, a median around 57 of the top 100 tumor clones were found.

CDR1 SGDLS and CDR2 YYNGEE come from the germline V gene. The length of the CDR3 is 15 residues. V dropped 0 bases and J dropped 0 bases, with 9 bases sitting between them. The method was immunoSEQ multiplex PCR; TCRdb's version includes in-frame clones alone and lacks a portion of them. Of more than 6,000 clones in the sample, 50% were seen once. The source is a female donor at least 60 years old with stage I lung adenocarcinoma. The sequences come from lymph node tissue, collected before any cancer treatment. This sequence joins TRBV9 and TRBJ1-1; D gene ambiguous. CDR3 bases: TGTGCCAGCAGCGTAGACCCAATATTGAACACTGAAGCTTTCTTT. Translation gives CASSVDPILNTEAFF. The entire variable domain, with the rest obtained from reference TRBV9 and TRBJ1-1, is as follows: DSGVTQTPKHLITATGQRVTLRCSPRSGDLSVYWYQQSLDQGLQFLIQYYNGEERAKGNILERFSAQQFPDLHSELNLSSLELGDSALYFCASSVDPILNTEAFFGQGTRLTVV.